The rows below give T cell receptor beta chains drawn from one sample of a study of tumor-infiltrating lymphocytes in primary liver carcinoma. TCRdb used MiXCR to reprocess the multiplex PCR reads, holding one entry per CDR3 protein. The data hold under 200,000 distinct CDR3 sequences, with 65% observed a single time. The sequenced sample consisted of peripheral blood. The receptors stem from a woman aged 60 to 75 with primary liver carcinoma and hepatitis B virus infection. Both conserved end residues are part of each CDR3. Each record gives: V gene, D gene, clone size, J gene, CDR3 protein, CDR3 DNA. The D gene is left open where the match is weak. A row's size may be missing; if present it is once, few, many or a size class.

TRBV11-2	-	few	TRBJ2-7	CASSLKAGESYEQYF	TGTGCCAGCAGCTTAAAAGCTGGAGAGTCCTACGAGCAGTACTTC
TRBV7-9	-	-	TRBJ2-2	CATVRDFNTGELFF	TGTGCCACTGTCCGGGACTTTAACACCGGGGAGCTGTTTTTT
TRBV7-8	TRBD1	-	TRBJ1-3	CASSSNEQGARGDTVYF	TGTGCCAGCAGCTCGAACGAACAGGGGGCGCGTGGAGACACCGTATATTTT
TRBV6-2/TRBV6-3	TRBD2	-	TRBJ2-7	CASNLTTSGNSYEQYF	TGTGCCAGTAATCTCACGACTAGCGGGAACTCCTACGAGCAGTACTTC
TRBV11-3	-	-	TRBJ1-2	CASNLGSANYGYTF	TGTGCCAGCAACTTGGGTTCAGCTAACTATGGCTACACCTTC
TRBV6-5	-	-	TRBJ1-1	CANSLNPFTEAFF	TGTGCCAACAGTTTGAACCCGTTCACTGAGGCTTTCTTT
TRBV29-1	TRBD1	many	TRBJ1-4	CSVEIQGALGKLFF	TGCAGCGTTGAGATACAGGGGGCGTTGGGGAAACTGTTTTTT
TRBV20-1	-	-	TRBJ2-3	CSATPWNSMNTQYF	TGCAGTGCTACCCCCTGGAATTCTATGAATACGCAGTATTTT
TRBV4-1	-	-	TRBJ1-3	CASSQGVAGGLGNTIYF	TGCGCCAGCAGCCAAGGTGTGGCGGGAGGGCTCGGAAACACCATATATTTT
TRBV6-6	-	-	TRBJ1-1	CASSYQPGVRDPGTEAIF	TGTGCCAGCAGTTACCAGCCTGGAGTGCGGGATCCGGGGACTGAAGCTATCTTT
TRBV6-1	-	-	TRBJ2-4	CASSEFWLVLAKNIQYF	TGTGCCAGCAGTGAATTTTGGCTAGTCCTAGCCAAAAACATTCAGTACTTC
TRBV2	TRBD2	-	TRBJ2-1	CASSARLAGGVNEQFF	TGTGCCAGCAGTGCCCGTCTAGCGGGAGGTGTTAATGAGCAGTTCTTC
TRBV12-3/TRBV12-4	-	many	TRBJ1-5	CASSFDGGGQPQHF	TGTGCCAGCAGTTTCGATGGGGGAGGCCAGCCCCAGCATTTT
TRBV6-5	-	many	TRBJ2-7	CASSYSGRFTFYEQYF	TGTGCCAGCAGTTACTCGGGGAGGTTTACCTTCTACGAGCAGTACTTC
TRBV12-3/TRBV12-4	-	-	TRBJ1-2	CASGNSGYGYTF	TGCGCCAGCGGGAACTCAGGATATGGCTACACCTTC
TRBV6-1	TRBD2	-	TRBJ2-5	CVSGVQAGSQETQYF	TGTGTCAGCGGCGTTCAAGCGGGGTCACAAGAGACCCAGTACTTC
TRBV30	-	-	TRBJ1-2	CARYRVNYGYTF	TGTGCCAGATACAGGGTTAACTATGGCTACACCTTC
TRBV4-1	TRBD2	many	TRBJ2-5	CASSQVTSGTSAQETQYF	TGCGCCAGCAGCCAAGTTACCTCCGGGACTAGCGCCCAAGAGACCCAGTACTTC
TRBV11-2	TRBD2	-	TRBJ2-1	CASSLPGTSGALYNEQFF	TGTGCCAGCAGCTTACCCGGGACTAGCGGAGCCCTCTACAATGAACAGTTCTTC
TRBV5-6	-	-	TRBJ1-6	CASSFRGDLSCNSPLHF	TGTGCCAGCAGTTTCCGTGGGGATCTCTCCTGTAATTCACCCCTCCACTTT
TRBV6-5	-	-	TRBJ2-5	CASSRGAGRETQYF	TGTGCCAGCAGTCGAGGGGCGGGGAGAGAGACCCAGTATTTC
TRBV6-5	-	-	TRBJ2-7	CAGSVRQGEQYF	TGTGCCGGCAGTGTCAGGCAGGGCGAGCAATACTTC
TRBV9	TRBD2	-	TRBJ2-1	CASSIRELGGNEQFF	TGTGCCAGCAGCATTAGGGAACTGGGAGGGAATGAGCAGTTCTTC
TRBV11-2	TRBD2	medium-sized	TRBJ2-7	CASSLDPAGGPSEQYF	TGTGCCAGCAGCTTAGATCCAGCGGGAGGGCCCTCCGAGCAGTACTTC
TRBV19	TRBD2	-	TRBJ2-2	CASRPIAGGPTGELFF	TGTGCCAGTAGGCCTATAGCGGGAGGGCCAACCGGGGAGCTGTTTTTT
TRBV11-2	-	-	TRBJ2-3	CASNITPGLKSTDTKYF	TGTGCCAGCAACATAACTCCGGGACTCAAGAGCACAGATACGAAGTATTTT
TRBV5-5	TRBD2	-	TRBJ2-1	CASSTSGSSYNEQFF	TGTGCCAGCAGCACCAGCGGGAGCTCCTACAATGAGCAGTTCTTC
TRBV19	-	-	TRBJ2-7	CASSRGPGGVYEQYF	TGTGCCAGTAGTAGGGGTCCAGGCGGTGTCTACGAGCAGTACTTC
TRBV11-2	-	medium-sized	TRBJ2-7	CASSLPGFTYEQYF	TGTGCCAGCAGCCTACCGGGATTCACTTACGAGCAGTACTTC
TRBV6-2/TRBV6-3	-	-	TRBJ2-3	CASRYRDLQASFTDTQYF	TGTGCCAGCAGATACCGGGACCTACAAGCGTCCTTCACAGATACGCAGTATTTT
TRBV10-3	TRBD1	few	TRBJ1-3	CAIRETGSGNTIYF	TGTGCCATCAGGGAGACAGGGTCTGGAAACACCATATATTTT